This TCR beta chain was found in a study of Graves' ophthalmopathy and Graves' hyperthyroidism. The authors amplified TCR beta CDR3 regions, and they did so from RNA transcripts for repertoire sequencing. RT-PCR with HTBI primers came first, then second-round multiplex PCR. TCRdb re-called the multiplex PCR reads through MiXCR, storing one row per CDR3 protein. Among 650,000 to 900,000 distinct CDR3 sequences listed, 40% were seen once. The receptor was derived from an adult man with Graves' ophthalmopathy. The material sequenced was peripheral blood.

The CDR3 DNA reads TGTGCCACCAGCGCCCGGAGAGATGGACAGGGGGGGATTGAAGCTTTCTTT. Its protein product is CATSARRDGQGGIEAFF. V gene TRBV15 combines with J gene TRBJ1-1; TRBD1 agrees at 10 bases. J gave up 7 bases and V 5 bases, and 16 bases lay outside the gene matches. Looked up from germline, CDR1 is LNHNV and CDR2 is YYDKDF (reference sequence). The length of the CDR3 is 17 residues.